Sequencing of this T cell receptor beta chain was carried out in a study of blood T cell repertoires in COVID-19. Across the study: There were acute and convalescent COVID-19 samples, and they came from the United States, Italy and Spain. PBMCs, B-cell-depleted T cells, or T cells were the source of the cDNA or gDNA that made up the material.

Original handling: Amplifying reference gene primers gave estimates of nucleated cell counts. Data came from immunoSEQ multiplex PCR; TCRdb stores just in-frame clones and leaves some out. Clonal size and the V and J genes are those of that table, whereas D and trimming came from the DNA. The sample comprises about 240,000 clones, under 90% of which are singletons, and 3% to 4.5% rests with the top ten. Germline loops: CDR1 LNHNV, CDR2 YYDKDF (reference sequence). This CDR3 comprises 15 residues. V dropped 3 bases and J dropped 5 bases, with 16 bases sitting between them. Individuals drawn from approximately 26 US areas were roughly 18 to 89 years old.

The sequence came from a middle-aged woman who had been exposed to COVID-19. The specimen sequenced was PBMCs or T cells enriched from blood (not recorded which). The J gene is TRBJ2-5, the V gene TRBV15; perhaps TRBD1 as D (6 bases). The CDR3 sequence: CATSRDGQFGETQYF. The CDR3 nucleotides are TGTGCCACCAGCAGGGACGGACAGTTCGGGGAGACCCAGTACTTC. Filled out from reference TRBV15 and TRBJ2-5, the complete variable domain reads DAMVIQNPRYQVTQFGKPVTLSCSQTLNHNVMYWYQQKSSQAPKLLFHYYDKDFNNEADTPDNFQSRRPNTSFCFLDIRSPGLGDTAMYLCATSRDGQFGETQYFGPGTRLLVL.